The source of this TCR beta chain is a study of cytomegalovirus exposure and HLA in healthy donors. The CDR3 runs 15 residues. Deletions cut 0 bases from V and 4 bases from J, with 15 bases between. Looked up from germline, CDR1 is SQVTM and CDR2 is ANQGSEA. The PCR employed 60 Vbeta primers together with 13 Jbeta primers. Sequenced by immunoSEQ multiplex PCR; TCRdb stores in-frame clones only, minus some. This table has approximately 190,000 clones, approximately 78% appearing once. The source material was PBMCs. This receptor was obtained from a woman aged 18 to 35 in good health and CMV-seronegative. The gene calls are TRBV29-1 and TRBJ1-2; D perhaps matches TRBD1 (5 bases). The CDR3 here is CSVEDRQGNSYGYTF. In nucleotides, the CDR3 is TGCAGCGTTGAAGACCGGCAGGGCAATAGCTATGGCTACACCTTC.